A single sample gave rise to the 30 T cell receptor beta chains below, sequenced in a study of early T cells in non-severe SARS-CoV-2 infection. Each CDR3 protein is one row after TCRdb ran MiXCR on the 5' RACE reads. The data contain 60,000 to 65,000 distinct CDR3 sequences, 8% to 9% of them seen just once; the ten biggest clones take up 10% to 15%. Sequences were derived from whole blood, sampled at baseline. These receptors all stem from an adult who was a healthcare worker with PCR-confirmed SARS-CoV-2 infection or an uninfected control (not recorded which).

There are a few counts of this clonotype. V gene TRBV5-1 combines with J gene TRBJ1-4; the match to TRBD1 covers 8 bases. The germline CDR1 and CDR2 sequences are SGHRS and YFSETQ. The length of the CDR3 is 15 residues. V dropped 0 bases and J dropped 5; count of bases not matched to a gene: 3. The CDR3 DNA is TGCGCCAGCAGCTTGGTCCAGGGGGCAAATGAAAAACTGTTTTTT. It codes for CASSLVQGANEKLFF.

This chain connects TRBV7-2 to TRBJ1-3, with a tentative D call TRBD1 (6 bases). The length of the CDR3 is 17 residues. V lost 5 bases and J lost 4, with 21 bases in between. The germline V gene has CDR1 SGHTA and CDR2 FQGNSA. CDR3 sequence (DNA): TGTGCCAGCAGCCCCCATACGCCAGGGGCGGGCGGAAACACCATATATTTT. Translating gives CASSPHTPGAGGNTIYF. The variable domain in full, with the rest retrieved from reference TRBV7-2 and TRBJ1-3, is GAGVSQSPSNKVTEKGKDVELRCDPISGHTALYWYRQSLGQGLEFLIYFQGNSAPDKSGLPSDRFSAERTGGSVSTLTIQRTQQEDSAVYLCASSPHTPGAGGNTIYFGEGSWLTVV.

This clonotype showed up many times. The CDR3 reads CAIARYSGEAQHF. CDR3 sequence (DNA): TGTGCCATCGCCAGGTATAGTGGTGAGGCCCAGCATTTT. The J gene is TRBJ1-5, the V gene TRBV10-3, with D hard to call. This CDR3 region has 13 residues. V lost 8 bases and J lost 11, with 19 bases in between. Per germline, CDR1 ENHRY and CDR2 SYGVKD.

The V gene is TRBV19, the J gene TRBJ2-1; D is undetermined. V dropped 0 bases and J dropped 7 bases, with 10 bases sitting between them. From germline, CDR1 is LNHDA and CDR2 SQIVND (reference sequence). The CDR3 is 14 residues long. The CDR3 loop reads CASSIDLNVNEQFF. Written as DNA, the CDR3 is TGTGCCAGTAGTATAGATTTAAATGTAAATGAGCAGTTCTTC.

This clonotype was found a few times. The J gene is TRBJ1-4, the V gene TRBV5-1; D remains ambiguous. The CDR3 spans 15 residues. CDR1 and CDR2 from the germline V gene are SGHRS and YFSETQ. With 4 bases removed from V and 0 bases from J, the gap between germline ends came to 10 bases. CDR3 sequence reads: CASSPSGTTNEKLFF. CDR3 DNA: TGCGCCAGCAGCCCAAGCGGTACAACTAATGAAAAACTGTTTTTT.

This chain links TRBV10-3 with TRBJ2-1; TRBD2 matches 7 bases. The V and J ends lost 5 bases and 8 bases, in that order; junction bases with no gene match: 9. CDR1 ENHRY and CDR2 SYGVKD come from the germline V gene. The CDR3 length is 14 residues. In DNA form, the CDR3 reads TGTGCCATCAGTAGATTAGCGGGTGAGGATGAGCAGTTCTTC. Protein sequence: CAISRLAGEDEQFF.

The genes are TRBV7-9 and TRBJ2-7; the match to TRBD2 covers 7 bases. With V trimmed by 0 bases and J by 6 bases, 2 bases remained unmatched. This CDR3 spans 13 amino acids. Germline-derived CDR1 and CDR2 are SEHNR and FQNEAQ (reference sequence). CDR3 in DNA: TGTGCCAGCAGCTTAGCGGGAGGGCCCGAGCAGTACTTC. Its protein product is CASSLAGGPEQYF. Supplemented by reference TRBV7-9 and TRBJ2-7, the full variable domain reads DTGVSQNPRHKITKRGQNVTFRCDPISEHNRLYWYRQTLGQGPEFLTYFQNEAQLEKSRLLSDRFSAERPKGSFSTLEIQRTEQGDSAMYLCASSLAGGPEQYFGPGTRLTVT.

This clonotype was counted ten times or more. V and J are TRBV20-1 and TRBJ2-1; TRBD1 matches at 7 bases. Germline V gene lookup returns CDR1 DFQATT and CDR2 SNEGSKA (reference sequence). V was clipped by 6 bases and J by 8 bases; unmatched bases: 13. The CDR3 spans 14 residues. CDR3 loop: CSAPEQGFGDEQFF. DNA for the CDR3: TGCAGTGCCCCGGAACAGGGGTTTGGGGATGAGCAGTTCTTC.

The J gene is TRBJ2-7, the V gene TRBV10-3, with 11 bases fitting TRBD1. The CDR3 totals 19 residues. V lost 0 bases to trimming and J lost 0 bases; unmatched junction nucleotides: 10. CDR1 and CDR2 (germline): ENHRY, SYGVKD. CDR3 amino acids: CAISESPRTGGASSYEQYF. The CDR3 DNA reads TGTGCCATCAGTGAGTCACCAAGGACAGGGGGCGCGAGCTCCTACGAGCAGTACTTC.

The chain uses TRBV18 and TRBJ2-3, with D unresolved. The ends were cut back, 2 bases at V and 2 bases at J, with 5 bases in the middle. Germline-derived CDR1 and CDR2 are KGHSH and LQKENI. The CDR3 is made up of 13 amino acids. CDR3 DNA: TGTGCCAGCTCACCAATGGACACAGATACGCAGTATTTT. Protein: CASSPMDTDTQYF.

The chain couples TRBV12-5 to TRBJ2-1; 10 bases map to TRBD2. The CDR3 has 16 amino acids. V shed 2 bases and J 8 bases; nucleotides not matched to a gene: 9. CDR1 is LGHNT, CDR2 FRNRAP, per germline. CDR3 region: CASGLRLAGEGDEQFF. CDR3 sequence (DNA): TGTGCTAGTGGTTTGAGGCTAGCGGGAGAAGGCGATGAGCAGTTCTTC.

This clonotype has at least ten counts. The chain has TRBV4-3 and TRBJ2-7, with D possibly matching TRBD2 (6 bases). Germline V gives CDR1 LGHNA, CDR2 YSLEER. The CDR3 has 16 amino acids. The V gene lost 1 base and the J gene lost 3 bases, with 16 bases spanning the gap. The CDR3 coding sequence is TGCGCCAGCAGCCAAGTGGTCCGACTAGATGTCTACGAGCAGTACTTC. Translated, it gives CASSQVVRLDVYEQYF.

CDR3 DNA: TGTGCCAGCAGTTGGGCCACGAGTAATTCACCCCTCCACTTT. Protein product: CASSWATSNSPLHF. The genes are TRBV27 and TRBJ1-6, with no clear D. CDR1 is MNHEY, CDR2 SMNVEV, per germline (reference sequence). V was pared by 4 bases and J by 6 bases, with 10 bases between. The CDR3 length is 14 residues.

This clonotype was counted at least ten times. The V call is TRBV7-9, the J call TRBJ2-5, with D perhaps matching TRBD2 (5 bases). The V gene lost 3 bases and the J gene lost 5 bases, with 7 bases spanning the gap. The germline V gene has CDR1 SEHNR and CDR2 FQNEAQ (reference sequence). The CDR3 loop spans 12 amino acids. The CDR3 DNA follows: TGTGCCAGCAGCTTCGGGGTGGAGACCCAGTACTTC. Translating gives CASSFGVETQYF.

The chain links TRBV11-2 to TRBJ1-2, with no clear D. The V and J ends lost 1 base and 3 bases respectively, with 6 bases between them. The CDR3 runs 13 residues. CDR1 is SGHAT and CDR2 is FQNNGV in the germline V gene. CDR3 amino acids: CASSLGEHYGYTF. In DNA form, the CDR3 reads TGTGCCAGCAGCTTAGGGGAGCACTATGGCTACACCTTC.

This clonotype was counted many times. This sequence joins TRBV7-9 and TRBJ2-7; the D gene is possibly TRBD2 (5 bases). The V gene's germline CDR1 is SEHNR and CDR2 FQNEAQ (reference sequence). This CDR3 is 11 amino acids long. V lost 5 bases to trimming and J lost 6 bases, with 8 bases between them. The CDR3: CASSPGFEQYF. For the CDR3, the DNA is TGTGCCAGCAGCCCGGGATTCGAGCAGTACTTC.

Written as DNA, the CDR3 is TGTGCCAGCAGTTTAAGTCTTGGAGTTCTAGAAGCTTTCTTT. The encoded protein is CASSLSLGVLEAFF. The chain uses TRBV12-3 or TRBV12-4 and TRBJ1-1; D is uncertain. Trimming cost V 2 bases and J 8 bases, with 15 bases left between them. The CDR3 is made up of 14 amino acids.

This clonotype turned up a few times. The V call is TRBV6-2 or TRBV6-3, the J call TRBJ2-7; D remains unclear. Looked up from germline, CDR1 is MNHEY and CDR2 is SVGEGT. The V and J ends lost 2 bases and 6 bases respectively, with 8 bases between them. The CDR3 is 12 residues long. The CDR3 DNA reads as TGTGCCAGCAGTTACAAAGGGCTCGAGCAGTACTTC. The encoded protein is CASSYKGLEQYF.

A few counts support this clonotype. The V gene is TRBV5-4, the J gene TRBJ2-5; 12 bases are a match to TRBD2. This CDR3 region has 17 residues. Germline V gives CDR1 SGHNT, CDR2 YYREEE (reference sequence). V lost 2 bases and J lost 3; bases outside the gene matches: 8. CDR3: CASSFDLRTSGKETQYF. CDR3 DNA sequence: TGTGCCAGCAGCTTCGATCTGCGGACTAGCGGGAAAGAGACCCAGTACTTC.

This clonotype was counted at least ten times. The chain uses TRBV12-3 or TRBV12-4 and TRBJ2-4; D might be TRBD2 (6 bases). The CDR3 runs to 21 residues. Trimming pared 7 bases from V and 0 bases from J, leaving 31 bases between. Here the CDR3 reads CASTSLGGTGWPGLAKNIQYF. For the CDR3, the DNA is TGTGCCAGCACCTCCCTGGGCGGGACCGGCTGGCCGGGATTAGCCAAAAACATTCAGTACTTC.

In its sample, this clonotype was seen many times. The CDR3 loop is CASSLRQGILAKNIQYF. The CDR3, as DNA: TGTGCCAGCAGTTTACGACAGGGCATCCTAGCCAAAAACATTCAGTACTTC. This chain joins TRBV12-3 or TRBV12-4 and TRBJ2-4; 7 bases are a match to TRBD1. The CDR3 is 17 residues long. V lost 2 bases, J lost 0 bases, and 7 bases stayed unmatched.

This clonotype was observed at least ten times. The V gene is TRBV29-1, the J gene TRBJ2-6; D possibly corresponds to TRBD1 (6 bases). CDR1 SQVTM and CDR2 ANQGSEA come from the germline V gene. CDR3 length: 16 amino acids. V lost 6 bases to trimming and J lost 0 bases, with 15 bases between them. The CDR3 bases are TGCAGCGTAGGGCCGGGACACCTCTCTGGGGCCAACGTCCTGACTTTC. It encodes CSVGPGHLSGANVLTF.

This clonotype was counted only a few times. The chain links TRBV4-1 to TRBJ2-6, with D unclear. V lost 5 bases and J 7 bases, leaving 6 bases between the germline ends. The CDR3 runs 12 residues. Germline CDR1 MGHRA, CDR2 YSYEKL. The CDR3: CASSATANVLTF. The CDR3 DNA is TGCGCCAGCAGCGCGACAGCCAACGTCCTGACTTTC.

This clonotype turned up a few times. The genes are TRBV19 and TRBJ1-5; D not resolved. The CDR3 sequence is 16 residues long. CDR1 and CDR2 (germline): LNHDA, SQIVND (reference sequence). V dropped 3 bases and J dropped 2 bases, with 14 bases sitting between them. For the CDR3, the DNA is TGTGCCAGTAGTATCGGGCGGTGGGATCGCAATCAGCCCCAGCATTTT. Protein product: CASSIGRWDRNQPQHF.

The rearrangement joins TRBV2 to TRBJ2-7; D is ambiguous. Germline V CDR1 and CDR2: SNHLY, FYNNEI. This CDR3 has 12 amino acids. Trimming left V 5 bases short and J 5 bases short, with 10 bases between. The CDR3, as DNA: TGTGCCAGCAGTTCAACGGGCCACGAGCAGTACTTC. This codes for CASSSTGHEQYF.

This clonotype was seen repeatedly, ten times or more. This rearrangement joins TRBV12-3 or TRBV12-4 to TRBJ2-7; no firm D call. This CDR3 comprises 13 residues. The V and J ends lost 3 bases and 2 bases respectively, with 8 bases between them. CDR3: CASSLGGPYEQYF. The CDR3 DNA sequence: TGTGCCAGCAGTTTGGGCGGACCCTACGAGCAGTACTTC.

The chain recombines TRBV27 with TRBJ2-7; TRBD1 agrees at 9 bases. Losses at the gene ends were 3 bases for V and 3 bases for J; bases not matched to a gene: 3. This CDR3 has 14 residues. Germline V gene lookup returns CDR1 MNHEY and CDR2 SMNVEV (reference sequence). The CDR3 DNA is TGTGCCAGCAGTTTCCGGGACAGGGACTACGAGCAGTACTTC. It codes for CASSFRDRDYEQYF.

V gene TRBV3-1 combines with J gene TRBJ2-1; weak D call: TRBD1 (5 bases). Trimming took 4 bases from V and 6 from J, leaving 7 bases between them. The CDR3 loop spans 12 amino acids. CDR1 is LGHDT and CDR2 is YNNKEL in the germline V gene (reference sequence). CDR3 in amino acids: CASSPTGNEQFF. In DNA, the CDR3 is TGTGCCAGCAGCCCCACAGGCAATGAGCAGTTCTTC.

V and J are TRBV2 and TRBJ1-2; TRBD1 matches at 7 bases. The ends lost 0 bases at V and 7 bases at J; junction bases unmatched: 11. CDR1 and CDR2 from the germline V gene are SNHLY and FYNNEI. The CDR3 sequence is 16 residues long. CDR3 sequence: CASSEALGGGVSGYTF. In DNA form, the CDR3 reads TGTGCCAGCAGTGAAGCGCTTGGAGGGGGCGTTTCTGGCTACACCTTC. Filled out from reference TRBV2 and TRBJ1-2, the complete variable domain reads EPEVTQTPSHQVTQMGQEVILRCVPISNHLYFYWYRQILGQKVEFLVSFYNNEISEKSEIFDDQFSVERPDGSNFTLKIRSTKLEDSAMYFCASSEALGGGVSGYTFGSGTRLTVV.

This clonotype occurred many times. This rearrangement joins TRBV12-3 or TRBV12-4 to TRBJ2-5; D unresolved. The CDR3 has 11 residues. V lost 4 bases and J lost 2, with 2 bases in between. The CDR3 loop reads CASSSQETQYF. For the CDR3, the DNA is TGTGCCAGCAGTTCTCAAGAGACCCAGTACTTC.